One TCR beta chain is described in this entry. These data originate in a study of technical replicates of blood from a handful of donors. Assay used: immunoSEQ multiplex PCR; TCRdb lists only in-frame clones, some missing. The sample lists about 97,000 clones; approximately 94% were seen once. The germline CDR1 and CDR2 sequences are SGDLS and YYNGEE. This CDR3 comprises 14 residues. The V gene lost 0 bases and the J gene lost 4 bases, with 7 bases spanning the gap. The gene calls are TRBV9 and TRBJ1-4, with no clear D. This TCR was recovered from a human donor in good health. The sample taken for sequencing was T cells isolated from PBMCs. CDR3 sequence reads: CASSVGVLNEKLFF. CDR3 DNA sequence: TGTGCCAGCAGCGTAGGAGTACTTAATGAAAAACTGTTTTTT.